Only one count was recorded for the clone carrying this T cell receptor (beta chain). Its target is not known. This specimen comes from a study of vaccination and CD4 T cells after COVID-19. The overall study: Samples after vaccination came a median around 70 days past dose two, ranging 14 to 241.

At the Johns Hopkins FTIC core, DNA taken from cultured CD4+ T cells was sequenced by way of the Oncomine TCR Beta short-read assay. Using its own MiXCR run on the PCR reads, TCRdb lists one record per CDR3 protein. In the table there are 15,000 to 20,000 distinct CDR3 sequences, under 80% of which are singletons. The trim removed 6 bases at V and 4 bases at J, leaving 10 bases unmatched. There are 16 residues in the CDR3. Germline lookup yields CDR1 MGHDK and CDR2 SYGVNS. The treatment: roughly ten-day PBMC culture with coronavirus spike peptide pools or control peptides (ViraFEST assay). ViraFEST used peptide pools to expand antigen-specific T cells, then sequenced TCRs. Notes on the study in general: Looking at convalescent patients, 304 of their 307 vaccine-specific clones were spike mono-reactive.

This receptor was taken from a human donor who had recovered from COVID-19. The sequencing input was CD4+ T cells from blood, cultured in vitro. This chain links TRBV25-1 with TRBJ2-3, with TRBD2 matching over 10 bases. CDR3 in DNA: TGTGCCAGCAGCCTCCGGGGAGCGGGAGGGCCAGATACGCAGTATTTT. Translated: CASSLRGAGGPDTQYF.